A single sample is the source of the 11 T cell receptor beta chains below, sequenced in a study of blood T cell repertoires in COVID-19 (dated by TCRdb to 2018 to 2020). The library was prepared using the immunoSEQ multiplex PCR assay. In TCRdb, the immuneACCESS table is reduced to in-frame sequences with V and J assigned. These tables do not hold every clone; where another copy was compared, an unresolved V gene accounts for under half, and the others remain unexplained. This sample has approximately 280,000 clones in its table, and roughly 89% of those were observed once. The ten biggest clones cover 2% to 2.5% of the sample. Input material: peripheral blood. Receptors originate from a middle-aged man with acute or convalescent COVID-19.

The chain joins TRBV20-1 to TRBJ2-7; 8 bases align to TRBD2. The CDR3 is 13 residues long. V was pared by 3 bases and J by 3 bases, with 4 bases of the junction left unmatched. Germline V gene data show CDR1 as DFQATT and CDR2 as SNEGSKA (reference sequence). CDR3 residues: CSASGGGNYEQYF. CDR3 DNA sequence: TGCAGTGCTAGTGGCGGGGGGAACTACGAGCAGTACTTC.

This clone has only one observation. The chain joins TRBV2 to TRBJ1-1; 7 nucleotides line up with TRBD1. The V gene end was trimmed by 6 bases and the J gene end by 0 bases; junction bases not matched to a gene: 4. This CDR3 is built from 14 residues. Germline CDR1 SNHLY, CDR2 FYNNEI. The CDR3 region is CASSSGQVNTEAFF. The DNA of the CDR3 is TGTGCCAGCAGCTCAGGACAGGTGAACACTGAAGCTTTCTTT.

The rearrangement uses TRBV11-2 and TRBJ2-2, with 7 bases lining up with TRBD2. Germline V gene data show CDR1 as SGHAT and CDR2 as FQNNGV. CDR3 length equals 13 residues. Trimming removed 4 bases from V and 6 bases from J; junction bases left unmatched: 2. In nucleotides, the CDR3 is TGTGCCAGCAGCTCCGCGGGGGCCGGGGAGCTGTTTTTT. This encodes CASSSAGAGELFF.

The chain carries TRBV9 and TRBJ1-2; 10 positions match TRBD1. The CDR3 totals 14 residues. The ends lost 3 bases at V and 8 bases at J; junction bases unmatched: 7. Germline V CDR1 and CDR2: SGDLS, YYNGEE. The CDR3 is CASSAGQGVGGYTF. DNA for the CDR3: TGTGCCAGCAGCGCCGGACAGGGGGTAGGAGGCTACACCTTC.

The chain recombines TRBV5-1 with TRBJ2-1; D is possibly TRBD1 (6 bases). The germline V gene encodes CDR1 SGHRS and CDR2 YFSETQ. The V gene lost 1 base and the J gene lost 8 bases, with 19 bases spanning the gap. The CDR3 consists of 16 residues. CDR3 amino acids: CASSLLSLGASDEQFF. As DNA, the CDR3 is TGCGCCAGCAGCTTGTTGTCCTTGGGGGCAAGCGATGAGCAGTTCTTC. Variable domain in full (rest from reference TRBV5-1 and TRBJ2-1): KAGVTQTPRYLIKTRGQQVTLSCSPISGHRSVSWYQQTPGQGLQFLFEYFSETQRNKGNFPGRFSGRQFSNSRSEMNVSTLELGDSALYLCASSLLSLGASDEQFFGPGTRLTVL.

The chain uses TRBV7-9 and TRBJ1-1; a weak D match, TRBD1 (5 bases). There are 13 residues in the CDR3. CDR1 and CDR2 from the germline V gene are SEHNR and FQNEAQ (reference sequence). Trimming removed 1 base at V and 6 bases at J, with 9 bases between. The CDR3 DNA is TGTGCCAGCAGCTTAGGCAGGGAGGCTGAAGCTTTCTTT. This translates into CASSLGREAEAFF.

The sample holds one count of this clone. This chain's CDR3 is CASSYVTRTANYGYTF. In DNA, the CDR3 is TGTGCCAGCAGTTACGTCACTCGGACAGCAAACTATGGCTACACCTTC. The chain links TRBV6-5 to TRBJ1-2, with D possibly being TRBD1 (6 bases). Germline-derived CDR1 and CDR2 are MNHEY and SVGAGI. The CDR3 covers 16 residues. V was pared by 2 bases and J by 2 bases, with 15 bases between.

The J gene is TRBJ1-3, the V gene TRBV6-1; no clear D gene. The CDR3 length is 14 residues. Germline CDR1 reads MNHNS; CDR2 reads SASEGT. The V and J ends lost 3 bases and 0 bases respectively, with 6 bases between them. CDR3 sequence reads: CASSESSSGNTIYF. In nucleotides, the CDR3 is TGTGCCAGCAGTGAGAGCTCCTCTGGAAACACCATATATTTT.

The chain uses TRBV19 and TRBJ1-5; D gene unclear. CDR1 and CDR2 from the germline V gene are LNHDA and SQIVND (reference sequence). Trimming left V 2 bases short and J 7 bases short, with 6 bases between. This CDR3 has 12 residues. Here the CDR3 reads CASSIWRQPQHF. In DNA, the CDR3 is TGTGCCAGTAGTATATGGAGGCAGCCCCAGCATTTT.

The V call is TRBV3-1 (or the pseudogene TRBV3-2), the J call TRBJ2-1, with TRBD2 as a possible D gene (5 bases). The germline V gene has CDR1 LGHDT and CDR2 YNNKEL (reference sequence). Trimming shortened V by 1 base and J by 10 bases, and 14 bases separated the two germline ends. The CDR3 runs 14 residues. Written as DNA, the CDR3 is TGTGCCAGCAGCCAAGTTGACAACGAGGGAGAGCAGTTCTTC. Its protein is CASSQVDNEGEQFF.

CDR3 DNA sequence: TGTGCCAGTATCGGGGACAGGGCGGGTGAAAAACTGTTTTTT. It is translated as CASIGDRAGEKLFF. This chain links TRBV19 with TRBJ1-4, with TRBD1 identical over 9 bases. The CDR3 loop spans 14 amino acids. Germline V lookup: CDR1 LNHDA, CDR2 SQIVND (reference sequence). V lost 7 bases to trimming and J lost 7 bases; unmatched junction nucleotides: 7.